The sequence of this T cell receptor beta chain was determined in a study of OX40 agonist ivuxolimab in advanced cancers. On the study more broadly: The treatment was a fully human IgG2 OX40 agonist, ivuxolimab. Three patients got partial responses; one had hepatocellular carcinoma and two had cutaneous melanoma.

Generated by immunoSEQ multiplex PCR, the TCRdb table keeps only in-frame clones and is missing some. Of under 55,000 clones in the sample, roughly nine tenths were seen once. Note on this clone: Its specificity is not known.

Overall study findings and caveats: Low clonal expansion, among the lowest seen, marked partial responders at 0.1-3.0 mg/kg.

The clonotype originates from an adult with an advanced solid tumor such as melanoma, head and neck, liver or kidney cancer. This specimen was CD4+ or CD8+ T cells sorted from blood, taken in a trial of the OX40 agonist ivuxolimab.

This chain's CDR3 is CASSPPGASSGNTIYF. CDR3 sequence (DNA): TGTGCCAGCTCCCCCCCCGGGGCTAGCTCTGGAAACACCATATATTTT. The V gene is TRBV18, the J gene TRBJ1-3, with a tentative D call TRBD1 (5 bases). Between the trimmed V and J ends, which lost 6 bases and 0 bases, there was a span of 15 bases. From germline, CDR1 is KGHSH and CDR2 LQKENI. The CDR3 covers 16 residues. The whole variable domain, remainder taken from reference TRBV18 and TRBJ1-3, is NAGVMQNPRHLVRRRGQEARLRCSPMKGHSHVYWYRQLPEEGLKFMVYLQKENIIDESGMPKERFSAEFPKEGPSILRIQQVVRGDSAAYFCASSPPGASSGNTIYFGEGSWLTVV.